This TCR beta chain is from a study of blood T cell repertoires in COVID-19. Study information: Samples of COVID-19 (acute and convalescent) were obtained from the United States, Italy and Spain. Sources were T cells, B-cell-depleted T cells, or PBMCs; the material itself was cDNA or gDNA.

Germline V gene data show CDR1 as SGDLS and CDR2 as YYNGEE. The CDR3 is 15 residues long. Trimming cost V 2 bases and J 2 bases; bases outside gene matches: 3. In the original analysis: Reference gene primer amplification in the assay estimated nucleated cell counts. This table comes from immunoSEQ multiplex PCR, and its TCRdb copy is limited to in-frame clones, with some not included. The D gene and trimming were derived from the DNA, and the V and J assignments and clone size from that table. The repertoire holds roughly 200,000 clones, with approximately 80% as singletons. Seattle participants joined during active infection and were tracked over time.

This chain joins TRBV9 and TRBJ2-7; 11 nucleotides match TRBD1. The sample taken for sequencing was peripheral blood. This receptor was taken from a woman of 80 years or more with COVID-19, enrolled during active disease. The CDR3 nucleotides read TGTGCCAGCAGCGTGGGACAGGGGGATGCCTACGAGCAGTACTTC. Its translation: CASSVGQGDAYEQYF.